This TCR beta chain was found in a study of blood T cell repertoires in COVID-19. Germline V CDR1 and CDR2: LNHDA, SQIVND (reference sequence). This CDR3 has 15 amino acids. Trimming stripped 2 bases from V and 0 bases from J, with 8 bases between. Assay used: immunoSEQ multiplex PCR; TCRdb lists only in-frame clones, some missing. The sample records some 95,000 clones, 60% to 85% being singletons. The receptor's source is a man in his 70s with acute or convalescent COVID-19. The chain joins TRBV19 to TRBJ1-5, with D possibly being TRBD1 (5 bases). The sequenced sample consisted of peripheral blood. The CDR3 sequence: CASSIQGYSNQPQHF. DNA of the CDR3: TGTGCCAGTAGTATACAGGGTTATAGCAATCAGCCCCAGCATTTT.